One sample yielded the 21 T cell receptor beta chains listed below, sequenced in a study of cytomegalovirus exposure and HLA in healthy donors. PCR employed 60 Vbeta and 13 Jbeta primers. Clones were sequenced by immunoSEQ multiplex PCR, and TCRdb holds only the in-frame ones, with some missing. Here the sample spans 200,000 or so clones, approximately 78% being singletons. The sequencing sample was made of PBMCs. Receptors originate from a male donor in good health and CMV-seronegative.

The rearrangement joins TRBV5-1 to TRBJ2-7, with D possibly matching TRBD2 (7 bases). Germline V lookup: CDR1 SGHRS, CDR2 YFSETQ. V was clipped by 3 bases and J by 7 bases, with 14 bases between them. The CDR3 is 13 residues long. CDR3 bases: TGCGCCAGCAGCTCACTGGGAGGGGGTGAGCAGTACTTC. Its protein product is CASSSLGGGEQYF.

This chain joins TRBV28 and TRBJ2-7; D not resolved. Germline CDR1 MDHEN, CDR2 SYDVKM. This CDR3 is 14 amino acids long. The ends were cut back, 2 bases at V and 7 bases at J, with 15 bases in the middle. CDR3 residues: CASSLVARWSEQYF. CDR3 nucleotide sequence: TGTGCCAGCAGTTTAGTGGCCAGGTGGTCGGAGCAGTACTTC.

The V gene is TRBV2, the J gene TRBJ2-2; 10 bases agree with TRBD2. This CDR3 has 18 residues. The trim removed 2 bases at V and 1 base at J, leaving 7 bases unmatched. The germline V gene encodes CDR1 SNHLY and CDR2 FYNNEI. CDR3 in DNA: TGTGCCAGCAGTGAATCAATCCCTAGCGGGAGGAACACCGGGGAGCTGTTTTTT. Amino acid sequence: CASSESIPSGRNTGELFF.

The rearrangement uses TRBV7-9 and TRBJ1-1; no firm D call. V gave up 2 bases and J gave up 1 base, with 8 bases separating them. This CDR3 comprises 14 residues. Germline V gene lookup returns CDR1 SEHNR and CDR2 FQNEAQ (reference sequence). This CDR3 reads CASSLTTRNTEAFF. In nucleotides, the CDR3 is TGTGCCAGCAGCTTAACCACAAGGAACACTGAAGCTTTCTTT.

The V gene is TRBV29-1, the J gene TRBJ1-2; possible D gene TRBD1, 5 bases. From germline, CDR1 is SQVTM and CDR2 ANQGSEA. This CDR3 spans 13 amino acids. V was shortened by 6 bases and J by 7 bases, with 18 bases between the two germline ends. For the CDR3, the DNA is TGCAGCGTGGAAACCAGGGTTTTGGGTGGCTACACCTTC. Protein sequence: CSVETRVLGGYTF.

This chain connects TRBV28 to TRBJ2-4, with 8 bases matching TRBD2. After removal of 5 bases from V and 0 bases from J, the junction contained 6 bases not matched to a gene. This CDR3 is 16 amino acids long. Germline V gene lookup returns CDR1 MDHEN and CDR2 SYDVKM. CDR3 protein: CASSPGGGIAKNIQYF. The CDR3, as DNA: TGTGCCAGCAGTCCGGGGGGGGGTATAGCCAAAAACATTCAGTACTTC.

The chain is built from TRBV6-1 and TRBJ1-5; D is unclear. CDR3 length equals 15 residues. Germline CDR1 reads MNHNS; CDR2 reads SASEGT. The ends were cut back, 1 base at V and 3 bases at J, with 10 bases in the middle. This chain's CDR3 is CASSEGATPNQPQHF. The CDR3 region has the DNA TGTGCCAGCAGTGAAGGGGCGACCCCCAATCAGCCCCAGCATTTT.

The chain combines TRBV7-6 with TRBJ2-5; 10 bases are shared with TRBD2. The end of the DNA fits TRBJ2-7 better, so the J call may be wrong. CDR1 is SGHVS and CDR2 is FNYEAQ in the germline V gene. CDR3 length: 15 amino acids. This CDR3 is CASSLGTSGSYEQYF. In DNA form, the CDR3 reads TGTGCCAGCAGCTTAGGGACTAGCGGCTCCTACGAGCAGTACTTC.

For this clone: Compared with germline, one end of the junction differs, possibly owing to a read error. DNA of the CDR3: TGTTCCAGCAGCTTTCTAGCGCACGAGCAGTACTTC. Translating it yields CSSSFLAHEQYF. The chain uses TRBV7-9 and TRBJ2-7, with a possible D match to TRBD2 (6 bases). CDR3 length equals 12 residues. CDR1 and CDR2 (germline): SEHNR, FQNEAQ (reference sequence).

A few counts support this clone. The V and J genes are TRBV25-1 and TRBJ2-3; the match to TRBD2 covers 9 bases. Germline V CDR1 and CDR2: MGHDK, SYGVNS. CDR3 size: 16 residues. After removal of 4 bases from V and 3 bases from J, the junction contained 8 bases not matched to a gene. The CDR3 nucleotides are TGTGCCAGCAGTGGGGTCGGGCGGGAGGGGACAGATACGCAGTATTTT. This gives the protein CASSGVGREGTDTQYF.

The V and J genes are TRBV9 and TRBJ2-1; 11 bases agree with TRBD2. J gave up 4 bases and V 4 bases, and 4 bases lay outside the gene matches. Germline values: CDR1 SGDLS, CDR2 YYNGEE. The CDR3 consists of 15 residues. The CDR3 nucleotides are TGTGCCAGCAGCTCCGGGACTAGCGGTTACAATGAGCAGTTCTTC. It yields the protein CASSSGTSGYNEQFF.

The chain joins TRBV30 to TRBJ2-5; 8 bases map to TRBD1. Germline V gene sequence: CDR1 GTSNPN, CDR2 SVGIG (reference sequence). V was clipped by 5 bases and J by 5 bases; unmatched bases: 10. The CDR3 covers 14 residues. CDR3 loop: CAWGGTGGMETQYF. The CDR3 DNA follows: TGTGCCTGGGGGGGGACAGGTGGAATGGAGACCCAGTACTTC.

The chain has TRBV19 and TRBJ2-7, with 9 positions matching TRBD1. Germline values: CDR1 LNHDA, CDR2 SQIVND (reference sequence). The CDR3 has 14 amino acids. V dropped 6 bases and J dropped 4; count of bases not matched to a gene: 7. As DNA, the CDR3 is TGTGCCAGTAGCTCGGGACAGGGATCATACGAGCAGTACTTC. It translates to CASSSGQGSYEQYF. Full variable domain (outside the CDR3, taken from reference TRBV19 and TRBJ2-7): DGGITQSPKYLFRKEGQNVTLSCEQNLNHDAMYWYRQDPGQGLRLIYYSQIVNDFQKGDIAEGYSVSREKKESFPLTVTSAQKNPTAFYLCASSSGQGSYEQYFGPGTRLTVT.

This clone was counted only a few times. The chain is built from TRBV2 and TRBJ2-7; the match to TRBD1 covers 9 bases. CDR3 length: 13 amino acids. Germline CDR1 SNHLY, CDR2 FYNNEI. J gave up 3 bases and V 8 bases, and 5 bases lay outside the gene matches. Here the CDR3 DNA reads TGTGCCAGCGGCCGGGACAGGGTCTACGAGCAGTACTTC. Its protein product is CASGRDRVYEQYF.

This clone has a handful of counts. This chain uses TRBV5-1 with TRBJ1-1; weak D call: TRBD1 (5 bases). With 7 bases removed from V and 2 bases from J, the gap between germline ends came to 12 bases. Germline lookup yields CDR1 SGHRS and CDR2 YFSETQ. CDR3 length: 13 residues. The CDR3 loop is CASSQESNTEAFF. The DNA of the CDR3 is TGCGCCAGCTCACAGGAAAGTAACACTGAAGCTTTCTTT.

The rearrangement links TRBV21-1 to TRBJ2-7; the table's D call, TRBD2, was not checked against the DNA. TRBV21-1 is noted as a pseudogene. The CDR3 is 21 residues long. CDR3 region: CATGSGRRVLAGATDSYEQYF. The CDR3 DNA reads as TGTGCAACAGGATCGGGCAGGAGAGTACTAGCGGGCGCCACCGACTCCTACGAGCAGTACTTC.

The J gene is TRBJ2-1, the V gene TRBV27; D not resolved. Trimming took off 2 bases at V and 5 bases at J, with 7 bases between the two ends. This CDR3 region has 13 residues. Germline lookup yields CDR1 MNHEY and CDR2 SMNVEV (reference sequence). The CDR3, as DNA: TGTGCCAGCAGTTTACGAGAGAACAATGAGCAGTTCTTC. This encodes CASSLRENNEQFF.

The chain employs TRBV19 and TRBJ1-5, with 9 positions matching TRBD1. With 4 bases clipped from V and 6 bases from J, the junction kept 4 bases outside the gene matches. Germline loops: CDR1 LNHDA, CDR2 SQIVND (reference sequence). The CDR3 spans 14 residues. The CDR3 loop is CASSTDRGFQPQHF. Here the CDR3 DNA reads TGTGCCAGTAGTACCGACAGGGGGTTTCAGCCCCAGCATTTT.

The V call is TRBV6-6, the J call TRBJ1-4; 7 bases line up with TRBD1. The CDR3 has 13 amino acids. CDR1 MNHNY and CDR2 SVGAGI come from the germline V gene (reference sequence). V shed 6 bases, J shed 7 bases, and the junction held 5 bases outside the gene matches. The CDR3 nucleotides read TGTGCCAGCAGGGCACAGGGGAGTGAAAAACTGTTTTTT. Residues: CASRAQGSEKLFF.

This clone was counted a single time. At one of its ends the junction is not consistent with the germline gene, which may arise from a read error. Additional DNA sequences in this sample encode the identical CDR3. The rearrangement joins TRBV6-1 to TRBJ1-5; TRBD1 agrees at 9 bases. The germline V gene has CDR1 MNHNS and CDR2 SASEGT. The CDR3 runs 17 residues. The CDR3 bases are TGCGCCAGCAGTGAAGGGTTGTCAGGGACAGGGAATCAGCCCCAGCATTTT. This sequence encodes CASSEGLSGTGNQPQHF.

This chain connects TRBV7-6 to TRBJ2-7; D gene unclear. The V gene lost 5 bases and the J gene lost 5 bases, with 13 bases spanning the gap. The length of the CDR3 is 13 residues. The V gene's germline CDR1 is SGHVS and CDR2 FNYEAQ. The CDR3 DNA follows: TGTGCCAGCAGCCAAGTTGTCGAGAACGAGCAGTACTTC. Its protein product is CASSQVVENEQYF.